The clone carrying this TCR beta chain was seen only a few times. V dropped 4 bases and J dropped 5 bases, with 14 bases sitting between them. Germline assignment: CDR1 LGHDT and CDR2 YNNKEL (reference sequence). The CDR3 has 14 amino acids. Generated by immunoSEQ multiplex PCR, the TCRdb table keeps only in-frame clones and is missing some. The sample contains around 200,000 clones, about 90% of which appear only once. These data belong to a study of blood T cell repertoires in COVID-19. About the study: Donors of Cohort 3 who recovered were those that had two negative PCRs, clearance, or symptom resolution. Both acute and convalescent COVID-19 samples were obtained from the United States, Italy and Spain.

The participants were between about 18 and 89 years old and came from 24 US areas. Participant reports of clinical history set cohort assignment. The TCR originated in a woman in her forties or fifties in a cohort exposed to, infected with or recovered from COVID-19 (not recorded which). The chain carries TRBV3-1 (or the pseudogene TRBV3-2) and TRBJ1-1; D is undetermined. Sequenced material: PBMCs or T cells enriched from blood (not recorded which). CDR3 nucleotide sequence: TGTGCCAGCAGCCCGGCGGGGATTCGGACTGAAGCTTTCTTT. It encodes CASSPAGIRTEAFF.